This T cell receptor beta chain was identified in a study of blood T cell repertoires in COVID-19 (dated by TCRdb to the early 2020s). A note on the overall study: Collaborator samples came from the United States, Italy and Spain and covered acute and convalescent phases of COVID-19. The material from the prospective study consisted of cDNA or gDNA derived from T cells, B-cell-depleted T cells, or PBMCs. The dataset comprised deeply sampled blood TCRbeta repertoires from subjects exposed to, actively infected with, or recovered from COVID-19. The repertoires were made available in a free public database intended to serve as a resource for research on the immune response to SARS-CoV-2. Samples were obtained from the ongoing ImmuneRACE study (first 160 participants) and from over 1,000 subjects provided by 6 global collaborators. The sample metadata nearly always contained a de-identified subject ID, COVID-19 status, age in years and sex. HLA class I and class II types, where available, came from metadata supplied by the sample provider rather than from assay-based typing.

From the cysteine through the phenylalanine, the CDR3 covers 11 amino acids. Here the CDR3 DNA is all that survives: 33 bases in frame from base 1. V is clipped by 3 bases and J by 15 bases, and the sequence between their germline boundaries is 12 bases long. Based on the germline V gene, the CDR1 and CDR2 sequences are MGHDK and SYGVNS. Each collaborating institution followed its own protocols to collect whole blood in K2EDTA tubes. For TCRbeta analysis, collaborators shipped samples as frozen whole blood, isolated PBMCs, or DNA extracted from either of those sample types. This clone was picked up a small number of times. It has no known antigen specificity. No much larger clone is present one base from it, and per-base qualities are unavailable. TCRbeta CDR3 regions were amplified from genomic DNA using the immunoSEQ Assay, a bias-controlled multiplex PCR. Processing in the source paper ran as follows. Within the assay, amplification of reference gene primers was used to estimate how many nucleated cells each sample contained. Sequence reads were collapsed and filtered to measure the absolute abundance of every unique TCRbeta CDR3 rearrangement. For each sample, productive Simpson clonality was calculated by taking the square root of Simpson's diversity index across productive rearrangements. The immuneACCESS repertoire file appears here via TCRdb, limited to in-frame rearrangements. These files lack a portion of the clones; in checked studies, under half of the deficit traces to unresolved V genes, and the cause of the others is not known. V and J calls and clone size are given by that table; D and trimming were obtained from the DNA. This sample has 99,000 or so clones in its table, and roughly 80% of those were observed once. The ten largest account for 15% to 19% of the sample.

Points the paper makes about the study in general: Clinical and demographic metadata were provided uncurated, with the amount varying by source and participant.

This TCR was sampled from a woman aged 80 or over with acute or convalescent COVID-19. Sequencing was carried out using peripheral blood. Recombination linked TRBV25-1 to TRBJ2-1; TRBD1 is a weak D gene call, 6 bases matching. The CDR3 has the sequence CASSEGANPFF. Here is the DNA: TGTGCCAGCAGTGAGGGGGCTAACCCGTTCTTC.